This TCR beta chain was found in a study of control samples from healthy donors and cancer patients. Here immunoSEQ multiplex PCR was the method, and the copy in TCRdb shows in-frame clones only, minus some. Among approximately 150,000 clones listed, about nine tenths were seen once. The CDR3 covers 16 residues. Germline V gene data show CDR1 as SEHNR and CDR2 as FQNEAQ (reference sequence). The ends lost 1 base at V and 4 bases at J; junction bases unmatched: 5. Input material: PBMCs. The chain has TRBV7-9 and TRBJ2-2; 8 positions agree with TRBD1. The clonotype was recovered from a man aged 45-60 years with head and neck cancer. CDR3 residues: CASSLVAGGPTGELFF. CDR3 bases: TGTGCCAGCAGCTTAGTTGCAGGGGGCCCCACCGGGGAGCTGTTTTTT. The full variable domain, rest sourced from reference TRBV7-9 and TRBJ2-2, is DTGVSQNPRHKITKRGQNVTFRCDPISEHNRLYWYRQTLGQGPEFLTYFQNEAQLEKSRLLSDRFSAERPKGSFSTLEIQRTEQGDSAMYLCASSLVAGGPTGELFFGEGSRLTVL.